These 32 T cell receptor beta chains originate from one sample sequenced in a study of CXCR3-negative and CXCR3-positive naive CD8 T cells (dated by TCRdb to between 2018 and 2020). What the study reported, not specific to this receptor: Compared with CXCR3-negative naive cells, CXCR3-positive naive cells had TRB CDR3s with higher hydrophobicity (lower Kidera factor 4), lower energy, and higher strength and volume indices.

Reads for this sample came from a NextSeq 550. The Human TCR Profiling Kit (MiLaboratory) was used to prepare UMI-labeled 5' RACE TRB cDNA libraries. Each entry corresponds to one CDR3 protein sequence from reads that TCRdb reprocessed, and DNA is not given. The sample table holds about 140,000 distinct CDR3 sequences. The top ten clones comprise about 0.37% of the sample. These TCRs are of unknown antigen specificity. What was sequenced was naive CXCR3+ CD8+ T cells from blood. The cell subset or site label here, explained by the study, means: CD45RO-CCR7+CD27+CD95- naive CD8+ T cells expressing CXCR3 (TNR3+). The receptors shown here come from a human donor in good health. Some clones in this sample may be carry-over from other donors' samples.

V usage is TRBV7-6 and J usage is TRBJ2-5. The CDR3 is made up of 13 amino acids. Germline CDR1 SGHVS, CDR2 FNYEAQ. The CDR3 is CASSPSVEETQYF.

The rearrangement uses TRBV12-3 or TRBV12-4 and TRBJ1-5; TCRdb selects TRBD1, and the lack of DNA leaves this call unchecked. This CDR3 region has 14 residues. The CDR3 reads CASSLRQGTQPQHF.

The rearrangement links TRBV2 to TRBJ2-7; TCRdb designates TRBD1, a call that cannot be tested without DNA. Germline lookup yields CDR1 SNHLY and CDR2 FYNNEI. CDR3 length: 13 residues. This CDR3 reads CARRRGSSYEQYF. The whole variable domain, filled in from reference TRBV2 and TRBJ2-7, reads EPEVTQTPSHQVTQMGQEVILRCVPISNHLYFYWYRQILGQKVEFLVSFYNNEISEKSEIFDDQFSVERPDGSNFTLKIRSTKLEDSAMYFCARRRGSSYEQYFGPGTRLTVT.

The J gene is TRBJ2-7, the V gene TRBV14; TCRdb picks TRBD1, but there is no DNA to check that call. CDR3 length: 14 residues. CDR1 and CDR2 from the germline V gene are SGHDN and FVKESK. This CDR3 is CASSQDMGPYEQYF. Full variable domain (rest looked up from reference TRBV14 and TRBJ2-7): EAGVTQFPSHSVIEKGQTVTLRCDPISGHDNLYWYRRVMGKEIKFLLHFVKESKQDESGMPNNRFLAERTGGTYSTLKVQPAELEDSGVYFCASSQDMGPYEQYFGPGTRLTVT.

J is TRBJ2-1 and V is TRBV28; as DNA is missing, the TRBD1 call by TCRdb cannot be tested. CDR3 length: 15 residues. Germline CDR1 reads MDHEN; CDR2 reads SYDVKM. This chain's CDR3 is CASSLMDRAGNEQFF.

V and J are TRBV7-8 and TRBJ2-5; the D call of TRBD1 rests on TCRdb alone, since no DNA is present to check it. There are 15 residues in the CDR3. Germline V lookup: CDR1 SGHVS, CDR2 FQNEAQ. The CDR3: CASSLVGGTQETQYF.

The chain combines TRBV25-1 with TRBJ1-1; absent DNA, TCRdb's TRBD1 call cannot be checked. Germline CDR1 MGHDK, CDR2 SYGVNS. The CDR3 has 15 residues. CDR3 region: CASSESGGLNTEAFF.

The gene calls are TRBV5-8 and TRBJ2-5; no DNA is available, so the TRBD2 call from TCRdb remains unchecked. In germline, CDR1 is SGHTS, CDR2 YDEGEE. CDR3 length equals 15 residues. The CDR3 spells CVSSLGSSSTETQYF.

This sequence joins TRBV29-1 and TRBJ1-2. The V gene's germline CDR1 is SQVTM and CDR2 ANQGSEA. The CDR3 is made up of 12 amino acids. The CDR3 here is CSVVGLNPGYTF. The whole variable domain, filled in from reference TRBV29-1 and TRBJ1-2, reads SAVISQKPSRDICQRGTSLTIQCQVDSQVTMMFWYRQQPGQSLTLIATANQGSEATYESGFVIDKFPISRPNLTFSTLTVSNMSPEDSSIYLCSVVGLNPGYTFGSGTRLTVV.

The chain is built from TRBV7-9 and TRBJ2-1; TCRdb's D call of TRBD1 is untestable without DNA. Germline-derived CDR1 and CDR2 are SEHNR and FQNEAQ (reference sequence). CDR3 length: 12 amino acids. The CDR3 is CASSLGPHEQSF.

This sequence joins TRBV20-1 and TRBJ2-5; the TCRdb call, TRBD2, lacks DNA for checking. The CDR3 spans 16 residues. CDR1 and CDR2 from the germline V gene are DFQATT and SNEGSKA (reference sequence). The CDR3 loop is CSARGNSGGWRETQYF.

The gene calls are TRBV12-3 or TRBV12-4 and TRBJ2-5; the TCRdb call, TRBD1, lacks DNA for checking. The length of the CDR3 is 15 residues. CDR3 sequence reads: CASSFSTGDQETQYF.

The chain joins TRBV6-6 to TRBJ2-1. Per germline, CDR1 MNHNY and CDR2 SVGAGI (reference sequence). The CDR3 runs 17 residues. The CDR3 loop is CASSYPNTDRGYNEQFF.

The V call is TRBV12-3 or TRBV12-4, the J call TRBJ2-1; TCRdb outputs TRBD1, but without DNA this stays unchecked. CDR3 length: 13 amino acids. This chain's CDR3 is CASTWTGGGVQFF.

The rearrangement links TRBV4-3 to TRBJ1-4. This CDR3 comprises 17 residues. Germline V CDR1 and CDR2: LGHNA, YSLEER. Here the CDR3 reads CASSQESRGLTNEKLFF.

This chain uses TRBV12-3 or TRBV12-4 with TRBJ2-2. This CDR3 is 12 amino acids long. CDR3 region: CASRTRTGELFF.

V usage is TRBV7-8 and J usage is TRBJ2-2; checking the TCRdb D call of TRBD1 is not possible without DNA. The V gene's germline CDR1 is SGHVS and CDR2 FQNEAQ. This CDR3 region has 12 residues. The CDR3 here is CASRGQTGELFF.

The V gene is TRBV29-1, the J gene TRBJ2-1. The CDR3 contains 16 residues. Germline-derived CDR1 and CDR2 are SQVTM and ANQGSEA. The CDR3 is CSVEDEIADPYNEQFF.

The chain carries TRBV7-8 and TRBJ2-3; without DNA, the TCRdb call of TRBD2 cannot be checked. The germline CDR1 and CDR2 sequences are SGHVS and FQNEAQ. The CDR3 has 16 residues. CDR3 protein: CASSLESAGAQDTQYF.

The chain links TRBV28 to TRBJ1-4; the TRBD1 assignment by TCRdb is unverifiable without DNA. The CDR3 consists of 18 residues. Germline-derived CDR1 and CDR2 are MDHEN and SYDVKM. The CDR3 reads CASILRAGDLTANEKLFF.

The genes are TRBV19 and TRBJ2-1; TCRdb calls TRBD2, which cannot be checked without DNA. The germline gives CDR1 LNHDA, CDR2 SQIVND (reference sequence). This CDR3 has 15 residues. The CDR3 here is CASSNLAGSYNEQFF.

V usage is TRBV7-2 and J usage is TRBJ2-2. The CDR3 spans 13 residues. CDR1 SGHTA and CDR2 FQGNSA come from the germline V gene. This chain's CDR3 is CASSLGNTGELFF. Using reference TRBV7-2 and TRBJ2-2 for the parts outside the CDR3, the full variable domain is GAGVSQSPSNKVTEKGKDVELRCDPISGHTALYWYRQSLGQGLEFLIYFQGNSAPDKSGLPSDRFSAERTGGSVSTLTIQRTQQEDSAVYLCASSLGNTGELFFGEGSRLTVL.

The V gene is TRBV5-6, the J gene TRBJ2-1; TCRdb lists TRBD2, though no DNA is available to test this call. Per germline, CDR1 SGHDT and CDR2 YYEEEE. The CDR3 is 18 residues long. The CDR3 here is CASSLPGLAGGPINEQFF.

The rearrangement uses TRBV12-3 or TRBV12-4 and TRBJ2-2; without DNA, the TCRdb call of TRBD1 cannot be checked. CDR3 length: 14 residues. CDR3 in amino acids: CASCEGDQGGELFF.

The rearrangement joins TRBV28 to TRBJ1-1. The CDR3 spans 15 residues. Germline V gene data show CDR1 as MDHEN and CDR2 as SYDVKM. The CDR3 sequence: CASSPPERLNTEAFF.

V gene TRBV6-1 combines with J gene TRBJ2-7; TCRdb calls TRBD2, which cannot be checked without DNA. From germline, CDR1 is MNHNS and CDR2 SASEGT. CDR3 length equals 16 residues. This chain's CDR3 is CASSEVTSGGSYEQYF.

The chain is built from TRBV9 and TRBJ2-7; TCRdb's D call of TRBD1 is untestable without DNA. The germline gives CDR1 SGDLS, CDR2 YYNGEE. The CDR3 is 15 residues long. CDR3: CASSVGSQGAYEQYF.

The rearrangement links TRBV11-2 to TRBJ2-1; TCRdb selects TRBD2, and the lack of DNA leaves this call unchecked. The CDR3 spans 16 residues. CDR1 and CDR2 (germline): SGHAT, FQNNGV. The CDR3 region is CASSLEAAGKYNEQFF.

V usage is TRBV12-3 or TRBV12-4 and J usage is TRBJ1-2. The CDR3 contains 13 residues. CDR3 region: CASSFGEAYGYTF.

The chain is built from TRBV6-5 and TRBJ2-4; TCRdb proposes TRBD1, but this gene call is untestable without DNA. Germline V gene lookup returns CDR1 MNHEY and CDR2 SVGAGI. This CDR3 has 15 residues. The CDR3 spells CASSPGGLGKNIQYF.

This chain links TRBV4-1 with TRBJ1-5; TCRdb's assignment of TRBD1 cannot be checked, as there is no DNA. The CDR3 is 16 amino acids. From germline, CDR1 is MGHRA and CDR2 YSYEKL. CDR3 region: CASSQASGEANQPQHF.

The chain has TRBV27 and TRBJ2-1; TCRdb calls TRBD2, which cannot be checked without DNA. This CDR3 is built from 17 residues. Per the germline V gene, CDR1 is MNHEY and CDR2 is SMNVEV (reference sequence). The CDR3 spells CASTPGLAGGSYNEQFF.